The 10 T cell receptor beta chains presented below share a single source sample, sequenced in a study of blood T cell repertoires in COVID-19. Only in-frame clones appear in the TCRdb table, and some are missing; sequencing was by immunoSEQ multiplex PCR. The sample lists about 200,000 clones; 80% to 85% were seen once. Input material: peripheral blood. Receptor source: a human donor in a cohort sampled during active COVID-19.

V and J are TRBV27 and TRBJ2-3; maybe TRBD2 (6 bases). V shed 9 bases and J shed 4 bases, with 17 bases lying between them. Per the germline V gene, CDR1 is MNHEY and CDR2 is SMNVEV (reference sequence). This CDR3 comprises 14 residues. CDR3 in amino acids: CASTSAREADTQYF. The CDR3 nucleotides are TGTGCCAGTACGTCGGCAAGGGAGGCAGATACGCAGTATTTT.

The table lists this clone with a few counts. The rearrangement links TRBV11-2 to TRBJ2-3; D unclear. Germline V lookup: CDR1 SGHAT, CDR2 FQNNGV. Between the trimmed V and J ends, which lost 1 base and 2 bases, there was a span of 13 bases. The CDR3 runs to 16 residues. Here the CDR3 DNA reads TGTGCCAGCAGCTTAGGAGCCCAGGCTATCACAGATACGCAGTATTTT. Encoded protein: CASSLGAQAITDTQYF. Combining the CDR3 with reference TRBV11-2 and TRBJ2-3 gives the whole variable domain EAGVAQSPRYKIIEKRQSVAFWCNPISGHATLYWYQQILGQGPKLLIQFQNNGVVDDSQLPKDRFSAERLKGVDSTLKIQPAKLEDSAVYLCASSLGAQAITDTQYFGPGTRLTVL.

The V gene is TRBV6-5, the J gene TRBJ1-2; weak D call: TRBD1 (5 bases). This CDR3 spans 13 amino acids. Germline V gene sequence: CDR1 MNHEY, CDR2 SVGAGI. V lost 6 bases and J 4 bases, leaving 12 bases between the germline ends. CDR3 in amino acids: CASSRTGTYGYTF. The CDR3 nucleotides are TGTGCCAGCAGCAGAACAGGAACCTATGGCTACACCTTC.

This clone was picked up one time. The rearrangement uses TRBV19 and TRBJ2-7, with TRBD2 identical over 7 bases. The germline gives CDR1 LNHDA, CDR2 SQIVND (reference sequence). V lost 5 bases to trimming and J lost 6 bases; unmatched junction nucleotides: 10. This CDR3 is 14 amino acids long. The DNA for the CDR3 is TGTGCCAGTAGTTTCTGGGAGGGGACGAGCGAGCAGTACTTC. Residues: CASSFWEGTSEQYF.

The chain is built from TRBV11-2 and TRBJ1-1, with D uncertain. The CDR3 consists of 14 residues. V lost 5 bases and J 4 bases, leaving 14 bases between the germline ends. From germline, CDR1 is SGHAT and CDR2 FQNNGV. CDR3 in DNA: TGTGCCAGCAGCATCCGGCGGGGTGGCACTGAAGCTTTCTTT. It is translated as CASSIRRGGTEAFF.

The CDR3, as DNA: TGTGCCAGCAGCCAAGAGACCGGGACTAGTTACACCGGGGAGCTGTTTTTT. Amino acids: CASSQETGTSYTGELFF. This chain links TRBV4-2 with TRBJ2-2, with TRBD2 identical over 8 bases. V was pared by 0 bases and J by 3 bases, with 6 bases of the junction left unmatched. The CDR3 has 17 residues. CDR1 and CDR2 from the germline V gene are LGHNA and YNFKEQ.

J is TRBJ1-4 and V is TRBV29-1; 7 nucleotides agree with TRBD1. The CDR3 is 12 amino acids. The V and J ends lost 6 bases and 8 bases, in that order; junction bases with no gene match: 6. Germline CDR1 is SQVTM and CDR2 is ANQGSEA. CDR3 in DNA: TGCAGCGTCACAGGGGTACGGGAAAAACTGTTTTTT. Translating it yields CSVTGVREKLFF.

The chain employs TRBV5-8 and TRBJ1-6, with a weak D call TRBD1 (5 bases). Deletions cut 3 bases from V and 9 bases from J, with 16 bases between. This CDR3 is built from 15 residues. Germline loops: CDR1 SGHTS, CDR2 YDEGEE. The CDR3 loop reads CASSSQGFRSSPLHF. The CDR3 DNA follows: TGTGCCAGCAGCTCGCAGGGATTCAGAAGTTCACCCCTCCACTTT.

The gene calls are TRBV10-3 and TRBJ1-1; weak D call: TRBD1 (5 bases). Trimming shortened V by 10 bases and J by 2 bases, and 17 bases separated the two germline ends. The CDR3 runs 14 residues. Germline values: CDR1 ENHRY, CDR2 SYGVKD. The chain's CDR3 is CATTGGGRNTEAFF. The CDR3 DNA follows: TGTGCCACCACGGGGGGGGGAAGAAACACTGAAGCTTTCTTT.

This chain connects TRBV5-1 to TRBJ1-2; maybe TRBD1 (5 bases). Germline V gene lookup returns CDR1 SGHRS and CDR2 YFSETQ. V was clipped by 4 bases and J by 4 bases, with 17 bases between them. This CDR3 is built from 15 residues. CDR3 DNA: TGCGCCAGCAGCCCTACAGGACCCCCCTCCTATGGCTACACCTTC. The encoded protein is CASSPTGPPSYGYTF.